These 16 T cell receptor beta chains were sequenced from one sample in a study of blood T cell repertoires in COVID-19. TCRdb's copy holds only in-frame clones and misses some; the assay was immunoSEQ multiplex PCR. The sample gives about 480,000 clones, 89% of which show up once; over 0.7% is in the top ten. Sequenced sample: peripheral blood. The receptors here all came from a man younger than 35 with COVID-19, enrolled during active disease.

The V call is TRBV13, the J call TRBJ2-5; 8 bases align to TRBD2. V lost 7 bases and J lost 4; bases outside the gene matches: 2. Germline V lookup: CDR1 PRHDT, CDR2 FYEKMQ (reference sequence). CDR3 length: 12 residues. CDR3 region: CASTGGGETQYF. The CDR3 region has the DNA TGTGCCAGCACCGGGGGGGGAGAGACCCAGTACTTC. The full variable domain, completed using reference TRBV13 and TRBJ2-5, is AAGVIQSPRHLIKEKRETATLKCYPIPRHDTVYWYQQGPGQDPQFLISFYEKMQSDKGSIPDRFSAQQFSDYHSELNMSSLELGDSALYFCASTGGGETQYFGPGTRLLVL.

CDR3 in amino acids: CASRKTGDYSNQPQHF. The CDR3 DNA sequence: TGTGCCAGCAGAAAGACAGGGGACTATAGCAATCAGCCCCAGCATTTT. This chain connects TRBV27 to TRBJ1-5, with 8 nucleotides matching TRBD1. Looked up from germline, CDR1 is MNHEY and CDR2 is SMNVEV (reference sequence). V lost 6 bases, J lost 0 bases, and 7 bases stayed unmatched. The CDR3 runs 16 residues.

This chain joins TRBV19 and TRBJ1-1, with TRBD1 identical over 11 bases. CDR1 is LNHDA and CDR2 is SQIVND in the germline V gene (reference sequence). V shed 2 bases, J shed 4 bases, and the junction held 6 bases outside the gene matches. This CDR3 is built from 16 residues. CDR3 in amino acids: CASSIWTGGAGTEAFF. CDR3 in DNA: TGTGCCAGTAGTATATGGACAGGGGGCGCGGGCACTGAAGCTTTCTTT.

This clone was seen just once. The chain is built from TRBV11-2 and TRBJ2-1; no reliable D call. The CDR3 length is 12 residues. Looked up from germline, CDR1 is SGHAT and CDR2 is FQNNGV. Between the trimmed V and J ends, which lost 4 bases and 6 bases, there was a span of 7 bases. This chain's CDR3 is CASSSRLNEQFF. CDR3 nucleotide sequence: TGTGCCAGCAGCTCTAGACTCAATGAGCAGTTCTTC.

This chain connects TRBV30 to TRBJ2-4; TRBD1 agrees at 7 bases. The CDR3 is 15 amino acids. The ends lost 2 bases at V and 0 bases at J; junction bases unmatched: 4. Germline CDR1 GTSNPN, CDR2 SVGIG (reference sequence). CDR3 protein: CAWSIQGLAKNIQYF. CDR3 in DNA: TGTGCCTGGAGTATACAGGGGCTAGCCAAAAACATTCAGTACTTC. The full variable domain, rest sourced from reference TRBV30 and TRBJ2-4, is SQTIHQWPATLVQPVGSPLSLECTVEGTSNPNLYWYRQAAGRGLQLLFYSVGIGQISSEVPQNLSASRPQDRQFILSSKKLLLSDSGFYLCAWSIQGLAKNIQYFGAGTRLSVL.

This clone has a handful of counts. The V and J genes are TRBV2 and TRBJ2-3, with a possible D match to TRBD1 (6 bases). CDR3 size: 14 residues. Germline assignment: CDR1 SNHLY and CDR2 FYNNEI. V dropped 8 bases and J dropped 2 bases, with 14 bases sitting between them. CDR3 coding DNA: TGTGCCAGCGTCGACAGGTCCCACACAGATACGCAGTATTTT. It is translated as CASVDRSHTDTQYF.

The rearrangement links TRBV29-1 to TRBJ2-3, with TRBD2 identical over 7 bases. In germline, CDR1 is SQVTM, CDR2 ANQGSEA. This CDR3 region has 14 residues. The V and J ends lost 5 bases and 0 bases, in that order; junction bases with no gene match: 5. The CDR3 loop is CSVPSGTSTDTQYF. The CDR3, as DNA: TGCAGCGTTCCTAGCGGCACTAGCACAGATACGCAGTATTTT.

The rearrangement links TRBV2 to TRBJ1-2; possibly TRBD1 for D (5 bases). CDR3 length: 18 residues. V lost 5 bases, J lost 0 bases, and 22 bases lay in between. CDR1 is SNHLY, CDR2 FYNNEI, per germline. The CDR3 region is CASSTTKTFQGANYGYTF. CDR3 DNA sequence: TGTGCCAGCAGTACAACAAAGACATTCCAAGGGGCTAACTATGGCTACACCTTC.

The J gene is TRBJ2-7, the V gene TRBV12-3 or TRBV12-4; 8 bases map to TRBD2. This CDR3 region has 13 residues. V was clipped by 4 bases and J by 2 bases; unmatched bases: 1. In DNA, the CDR3 is TGTGCCAGCAGTTCGGGAGGGGCCTACGAGCAGTACTTC. This codes for CASSSGGAYEQYF.

The chain carries TRBV19 and TRBJ2-3; D is perhaps TRBD2 (6 bases). Germline CDR1 and CDR2: LNHDA and SQIVND (reference sequence). The length of the CDR3 is 14 residues. Between the trimmed V and J ends, which lost 0 bases and 5 bases, there was a span of 9 bases. The CDR3 sequence: CASSIDWGVDTQYF. In nucleotides, the CDR3 is TGTGCCAGTAGTATAGACTGGGGGGTAGATACGCAGTATTTT.

V usage is TRBV7-9 and J usage is TRBJ2-7, with 10 bases aligning to TRBD2. The CDR3 consists of 16 residues. CDR1 is SEHNR and CDR2 is FQNEAQ in the germline V gene (reference sequence). V shed 5 bases, J shed 5 bases, and the junction held 12 bases outside the gene matches. The CDR3 nucleotides are TGTGCCAGCAGCCCAGGGGTACTAGCGGGATCAAACGAGCAGTACTTC. This gives the protein CASSPGVLAGSNEQYF.

Of note for this clone: Other nucleotide sequences from this sample produce the same CDR3. This sequence joins TRBV9 and TRBJ1-1; D unclear. This CDR3 has 13 amino acids. V was pared by 0 bases and J by 1 base, with 4 bases between. The V gene's germline CDR1 is SGDLS and CDR2 YYNGEE. CDR3 DNA: TGTGCCAGCAGCGTAGGTCGGAACACTGAAGCTTTCTTT. It encodes CASSVGRNTEAFF.

The V gene is TRBV24-1, the J gene TRBJ2-5, with 8 nucleotides matching TRBD1. This CDR3 region has 15 residues. The germline V gene has CDR1 KGHDR and CDR2 SFDVKD. V shed 4 bases and J 1 base; nucleotides not matched to a gene: 4. CDR3 loop: CATSDPGTGQETQYF. As DNA, the CDR3 is TGTGCCACCAGTGACCCTGGGACAGGCCAAGAGACCCAGTACTTC.

The chain employs TRBV29-1 and TRBJ2-3; a weak D match, TRBD1 (6 bases). The V end was cut by 8 bases, the J end by 2 bases, with 11 bases between. CDR3 size: 12 residues. Germline V gene sequence: CDR1 SQVTM, CDR2 ANQGSEA. The CDR3 loop reads CSLAGDTDTQYF. CDR3 sequence (DNA): TGCAGCTTGGCAGGGGACACAGATACGCAGTATTTT.

This clone showed up just a few times. This sample includes further DNA sequences coding for the same CDR3. The V and J genes are TRBV2 and TRBJ1-2; no reliable D call. V lost 4 bases, J lost 4 bases, and 4 bases lay in between. The CDR3 contains 11 residues. Germline assignment: CDR1 SNHLY and CDR2 FYNNEI. The CDR3 reads CASSVSYGYTF. CDR3 in DNA: TGTGCCAGCAGTGTTAGCTATGGCTACACCTTC.

The J gene is TRBJ2-2, the V gene TRBV6-2 or TRBV6-3, with TRBD1 matching 9 bases. The CDR3 has 17 amino acids. The ends lost 6 bases at V and 4 bases at J; junction bases unmatched: 12. Looked up from germline, CDR1 is MNHEY and CDR2 is SVGEGT. The CDR3: CASSHPGQGSVTGELFF. As DNA, the CDR3 is TGTGCCAGCAGCCATCCCGGACAGGGGAGTGTCACCGGGGAGCTGTTTTTT.